Below are 20 T cell receptor beta chains sequenced from a single sample in a study of cytomegalovirus exposure and HLA in healthy donors. The PCR was carried out with 60 Vbeta primers and 13 Jbeta primers. Measured with immunoSEQ multiplex PCR; TCRdb has only the in-frame clones, and not every one. The sample records approximately 150,000 clones, 80% being singletons. The specimen sequenced was PBMCs. These receptors were obtained from a man in his forties or fifties in good health and CMV-seronegative.

Comment on this clone: The junction does not match germline at one end; this may be a read error. The sample contains more than one DNA sequence encoding this CDR3. The V gene is TRBV14, the J gene TRBJ1-1; possible D gene TRBD1, 6 bases. The CDR3 covers 15 residues. Germline loops: CDR1 SGHDN, CDR2 FVKESK. In DNA, the CDR3 is TGTGCCAGCAGCCAAGCCCCAGGGGCGCGGACTGAAGCTTTTTTT. Translation: CASSQAPGARTEAFF.

The chain carries TRBV30 and TRBJ2-7; D is perhaps TRBD1 (6 bases). CDR3 length: 14 amino acids. Germline V gene data show CDR1 as GTSNPN and CDR2 as SVGIG (reference sequence). The V end was cut by 4 bases, the J end by 6 bases, with 19 bases between. CDR3 sequence (DNA): TGTGCCTGGACCCCGGGGACACGGGCAAGCGAGCAGTACTTC. Translation: CAWTPGTRASEQYF.

This clone was seen a handful of times. The V and J genes are TRBV18 and TRBJ1-1; D is unresolved. V gave up 3 bases and J gave up 2 bases, with 13 bases separating them. The length of the CDR3 is 15 residues. Germline V gene sequence: CDR1 KGHSH, CDR2 LQKENI. Here the CDR3 reads CASSPAQGSNTEAFF. The CDR3 bases are TGTGCCAGCTCACCGGCTCAAGGGAGCAACACTGAAGCTTTCTTT.

The chain employs TRBV5-1 and TRBJ2-5, with a possible D match to TRBD1 (5 bases). The germline V gene encodes CDR1 SGHRS and CDR2 YFSETQ. The ends were cut back, 0 bases at V and 2 bases at J, with 11 bases in the middle. This CDR3 region has 15 residues. Written as DNA, the CDR3 is TGCGCCAGCAGCTTGGAATTAGGGGAACAAGAGACCCAGTACTTC. Protein sequence: CASSLELGEQETQYF.

This clone was counted between two and nine times. The chain is built from TRBV5-4 and TRBJ2-5, with TRBD1 matching 7 bases. The junction had 5 bases not matched to a gene; V was cut back by 4 bases and J by 2 bases. CDR3 length equals 14 residues. Per germline, CDR1 SGHNT and CDR2 YYREEE (reference sequence). The CDR3 bases are TGTGCCAGCAGCCCGGGGACAGTACAAGAGACCCAGTACTTC. Amino acid sequence: CASSPGTVQETQYF.

This chain connects TRBV29-1 to TRBJ2-5; 7 bases are a match to TRBD2. The last part of the DNA fits TRBJ2-7 better; the J call may be wrong. Looked up from germline, CDR1 is SQVTM and CDR2 is ANQGSEA. The CDR3 has 12 residues. The CDR3 DNA reads TGCAGCGTTACGGACGGGGGGAACGAGCAGTACTTC. Protein product: CSVTDGGNEQYF.

CDR3 coding DNA: TGCAGCGTGCCGGGACAGGCGATCGGCGGGGAGCTGTTTTTT. Protein: CSVPGQAIGGELFF. V usage is TRBV29-1 and J usage is TRBJ2-2; TRBD1 matches at 8 bases. The V gene's germline CDR1 is SQVTM and CDR2 ANQGSEA. V shed 6 bases and J 7 bases; nucleotides not matched to a gene: 10. This CDR3 has 14 amino acids.

J is TRBJ1-2 and V is TRBV2, with D unresolved. Germline V gene sequence: CDR1 SNHLY, CDR2 FYNNEI. The V end lost 8 bases, the J end lost 3 bases, and 10 bases lay between the germline ends. The CDR3 has 12 residues. The CDR3 bases are TGTGCCAGCCTCAGACGGGACTATGGCTACACCTTC. Amino acids: CASLRRDYGYTF.

V gene TRBV4-2 combines with J gene TRBJ1-2, with 7 bases lining up with TRBD1. Germline V gene sequence: CDR1 LGHNA, CDR2 YNFKEQ. This CDR3 has 16 amino acids. V lost 1 base to trimming and J lost 1 base; unmatched junction nucleotides: 6. For the CDR3, the DNA is TGTGCCAGCAGCCAAGGAGGGACAGCAAATAACTATGGCTACACCTTC. Its protein is CASSQGGTANNYGYTF.

The rearrangement uses TRBV27 and TRBJ1-1, with D tentatively TRBD1 (5 bases). V lost 3 bases to trimming and J lost 7 bases, with 12 bases between them. Per germline, CDR1 MNHEY and CDR2 SMNVEV (reference sequence). The CDR3 length is 13 residues. CDR3 nucleotide sequence: TGTGCCAGCAGTTTTCGGGGGTCAGATGAAGCTTTCTTT. It is translated as CASSFRGSDEAFF.

The rearrangement uses TRBV9 and TRBJ2-1; D unresolved. The ends were cut back, 0 bases at V and 8 bases at J, with 12 bases in the middle. CDR3 length equals 14 residues. Germline-derived CDR1 and CDR2 are SGDLS and YYNGEE. CDR3 sequence reads: CASSVDPPPDEQFF. The CDR3 bases are TGTGCCAGCAGCGTAGATCCTCCCCCCGATGAGCAGTTCTTC.

The V and J genes are TRBV27 and TRBJ1-3; 8 bases align to TRBD1. The ends lost 4 bases at V and 0 bases at J; junction bases unmatched: 2. The germline CDR1 and CDR2 sequences are MNHEY and SMNVEV (reference sequence). The length of the CDR3 is 15 residues. The CDR3 sequence: CASSWTGSSGNTIYF. As DNA, the CDR3 is TGTGCCAGCAGTTGGACAGGGAGCTCTGGAAACACCATATATTTT.

The chain joins TRBV2 to TRBJ2-6, with 7 bases that match TRBD1. V trimming: 9 bases; J trimming: 0 bases; junction bases outside the gene matches: 8. The CDR3 totals 16 residues. Germline CDR1 SNHLY, CDR2 FYNNEI. CDR3 loop: CAREPGQRSGANVLTF. Written as DNA, the CDR3 is TGTGCCAGAGAGCCGGGACAGCGCTCTGGGGCCAACGTCCTGACTTTC. Based on the CDR3 plus reference TRBV2 and TRBJ2-6, the full variable domain is EPEVTQTPSHQVTQMGQEVILRCVPISNHLYFYWYRQILGQKVEFLVSFYNNEISEKSEIFDDQFSVERPDGSNFTLKIRSTKLEDSAMYFCAREPGQRSGANVLTFGAGSRLTVL.

The chain links TRBV10-2 to TRBJ2-3; 7 bases are a match to TRBD2. After removal of 0 bases from V and 0 bases from J, the junction contained 3 bases not matched to a gene. The CDR3 extends over 16 amino acids. Germline V gene sequence: CDR1 WSHSY, CDR2 SAAADI. CDR3 bases: TGCGCCAGCAGTGAGTCTGGGGGGGTAAGCACAGATACGCAGTATTTT. Encoded protein: CASSESGGVSTDTQYF.

This clone is a singleton in its sample. This chain links TRBV7-2 with TRBJ2-5; 9 positions match TRBD1. Germline CDR1 and CDR2: SGHTA and FQGNSA. This CDR3 contains 14 residues. Losses at the gene ends were 5 bases for V and 4 bases for J; bases not matched to a gene: 5. CDR3 loop: CASSRQGVGETQYF. The CDR3 DNA reads TGTGCCAGCAGCCGACAGGGGGTAGGAGAGACCCAGTACTTC.

The rearrangement joins TRBV7-2 to TRBJ2-3, with 12 bases lining up with TRBD2. This CDR3 is 16 amino acids long. V lost 5 bases to trimming and J lost 7 bases; unmatched junction nucleotides: 10. CDR1 is SGHTA and CDR2 is FQGNSA in the germline V gene. In DNA, the CDR3 is TGTGCCAGCAGCCCACGGACTAGCGGGGCCCCGAATACGCAGTATTTT. Protein sequence: CASSPRTSGAPNTQYF.

The V and J genes are TRBV7-9 and TRBJ2-7, with D possibly being TRBD2 (7 bases). The CDR3 length is 12 residues. Germline V gene data show CDR1 as SEHNR and CDR2 as FQNEAQ (reference sequence). Trimming stripped 10 bases from V and 1 base from J, with 11 bases between. The CDR3: CATGGPSYEQYF. CDR3 nucleotide sequence: TGTGCCACCGGGGGGCCTTCCTACGAGCAGTACTTC.

The chain combines TRBV5-6 with TRBJ2-2, with 9 bases lining up with TRBD1. Unmatched junction bases numbered 9, after V lost 3 bases and J lost 6 bases. Germline V gene lookup returns CDR1 SGHDT and CDR2 YYEEEE. CDR3 length: 16 amino acids. The CDR3 sequence is CASSSIQGAKSGELFF. CDR3 DNA sequence: TGTGCCAGCAGCTCCATACAGGGGGCTAAGTCCGGGGAGCTGTTTTTT.

V is TRBV6-5 and J is TRBJ2-1; 7 nucleotides match TRBD1. CDR3 length equals 15 residues. With V trimmed by 2 bases and J by 5 bases, 6 bases remained unmatched. The germline V gene has CDR1 MNHEY and CDR2 SVGAGI. CDR3 amino acids: CASSYGDRVHNEQFF. The CDR3 DNA follows: TGTGCCAGCAGTTACGGTGACAGGGTTCACAATGAGCAGTTCTTC.

The rearrangement uses TRBV18 and TRBJ2-7; 7 bases map to TRBD2. Germline CDR1 KGHSH, CDR2 LQKENI. J gave up 2 bases and V 2 bases, and 9 bases lay outside the gene matches. The CDR3 contains 16 residues. The CDR3 nucleotides read TGTGCCAGCTCACCAATGGGGGGGTCCCACCCCTACGAGCAGTACTTC. It is translated as CASSPMGGSHPYEQYF.